The clone carrying this T cell receptor beta chain appeared many times. Its antigen is unknown. The data originate from a study of T cell repertoires in cytomegalovirus infection. Broader study findings: Cumulative frequency (of public TCR beta family members) identified carriers of CMV plus the relevant HLA.

V lost 8 bases, J lost 7 bases, and 14 bases lay in between. The CDR3 consists of 13 residues. MiXCR, run by TCRdb on the reads, gives a single entry per CDR3 protein. The sample shows roughly 110,000 distinct CDR3 sequences, around 9.1% of them seen only once. J is TRBJ1-4 and V is TRBV12-3 or TRBV12-4; weak D call: TRBD1 (5 bases). The TCR originated in a human donor in good health (CMV status not recorded). Some clones in this sample may be carry-over from other donors' samples. Sequenced material: PBMCs, sequenced either directly or after in vitro stimulation (not recorded which). The CDR3 loop is CASARDPGEKLFF. The CDR3 DNA follows: TGTGCCAGCGCGCGGGACCCCGGTGAAAAACTGTTTTTT.